This T cell receptor (beta chain) was sequenced during a study of identical twins. The CDR3 length is 12 residues. V gave up 6 bases and J gave up 3 bases, with 8 bases separating them. TCRdb fed the 5' RACE reads into MiXCR, producing one record per CDR3 protein. The sample records roughly 770,000 distinct CDR3 sequences, approximately 18% being singletons. This sample was shared with a second study, whose subject was T cells expressing NK-cell markers. From that study: Researchers got TCR beta repertoires out of sorted CD3+CD56+NKG2C+, CD3+CD56+NKG2C- and CD3+CD56-NKG2C+ T cells. Dominant NKG2C+ clonotypes in over 5 donors made up about 1.0-7.5% of CD8+ T cells.

The material sequenced was PBMCs. The rearrangement joins TRBV12-3 or TRBV12-4 to TRBJ2-5; D is unresolved. The source is a woman under 30 in good health. CDR3 DNA: TGTGCCAGCAGCATCCGGGAAGAGACCCAGTACTTC. It is translated as CASSIREETQYF.